The sequence of this T cell receptor (beta chain) was determined in a study of CD8 T cells in ankylosing spondylitis. Findings and limits, study-wide: Reportedly, disease-linked clones are significantly enriched in ankylosing spondylitis patients' matched synovial fluid.

TCRdb reprocessed the 5' RACE reads with MiXCR, giving one entry per CDR3 protein. The sample gives 150,000 to 200,000 distinct CDR3 sequences, 11% of which show up once; 25% to 35% is in the top ten. On this clonotype itself: The antigen is not known.

V trimming: 4 bases; J trimming: 7 bases; junction bases outside the gene matches: 10. Germline V lookup: CDR1 SGDLS, CDR2 YYNGEE. The CDR3 extends over 15 amino acids. Sequenced input: blood, either unsorted or a sorted T cell fraction (not recorded which). The chain joins TRBV9 to TRBJ2-2; 7 bases agree with TRBD2. The TCR comes from a male donor with ankylosing spondylitis or in good health (not recorded which). The CDR3 is CASSPGLVFGGELFF. As DNA, the CDR3 is TGTGCCAGCAGCCCTGGACTAGTTTTTGGCGGGGAGCTGTTTTTT.